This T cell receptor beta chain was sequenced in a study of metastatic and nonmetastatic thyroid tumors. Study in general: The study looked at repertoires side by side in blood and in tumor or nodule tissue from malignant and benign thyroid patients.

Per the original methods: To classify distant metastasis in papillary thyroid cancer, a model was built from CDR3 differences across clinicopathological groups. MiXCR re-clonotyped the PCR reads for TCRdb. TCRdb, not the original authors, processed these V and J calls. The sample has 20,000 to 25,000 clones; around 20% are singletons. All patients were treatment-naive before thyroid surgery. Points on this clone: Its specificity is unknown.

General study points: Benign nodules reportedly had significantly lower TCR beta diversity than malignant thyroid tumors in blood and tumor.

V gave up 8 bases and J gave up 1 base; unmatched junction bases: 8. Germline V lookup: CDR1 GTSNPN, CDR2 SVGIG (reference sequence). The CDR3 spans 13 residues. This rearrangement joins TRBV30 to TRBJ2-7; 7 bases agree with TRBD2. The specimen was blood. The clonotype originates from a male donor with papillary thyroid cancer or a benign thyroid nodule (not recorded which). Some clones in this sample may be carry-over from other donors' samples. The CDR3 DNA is TGTGCCGGGAACGGGGAGGGTTCCTACGAGCAGTACTTC. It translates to CAGNGEGSYEQYF.